Here is one T cell receptor beta chain with its context. It has no known antigen specificity. Nothing much larger sits one base from this clone, and base qualities are not available. The cohort comprised some 680 healthy bone marrow donors. All cohort members were sampled while nominally healthy, although unrecorded immune exposures were likely present. The donor was CMV seronegative and was included in the group of a few hundred seronegative cohort members. Every donor gave a peripheral blood sample, and the peripheral blood mononuclear cells from that sample were used for TCR beta sequencing. The Qiagen DNeasy Blood Extraction Kit was used to extract genomic DNA from the blood cell samples. Library creation used the immunoSEQ multiplex PCR assay. The multiplex PCR relied on a mix of 60 forward primers for TCR Vbeta segments and 13 reverse primers for TCR Jbeta segments. A multiplex PCR assay on genomic DNA amplified the CDR3 region of rearranged TCR beta genes. Amplified TCR beta libraries were sequenced as 87-base-pair reads on the Illumina HiSeq System. As for the original processing: In a later analysis, tens of millions of unique TCR beta chains were counted across the 500 to 850 repertoires, and roughly 11 million of these chains were shared by at least two donors. A nearest-neighbor algorithm error-corrected the raw reads and collapsed the reads into unique sequences, merging closely related sequences to remove PCR and sequencing errors. Alignment of CDR3 sequences to IMGT reference sequences was used to assign V, D and J gene segments. Each retained sequence needed at least a six-nucleotide match to both a V gene segment and a J gene segment. Rearrangements were classified as productive when the CDR3 lacked stop codons and remained in frame with V and J, and all other rearrangements were classified as non-productive. CDR3 was defined by IMGT convention, running from the second conserved V-encoded cysteine to the conserved J-encoded phenylalanine. Sequences without an unambiguous match to a single V gene segment were excluded from the earlier analysis of approximately 600 of the donors. In an earlier analysis of 500 to 750 of the donors, V segments were called functional above 56.7% productive rearrangements and were called segregating when the between-donor standard deviation exceeded 5%. To diagnose cytomegalovirus status from the catalog of TCR beta chain sequences, a statistical classification framework was built. A later analysis assigned V and J genes by comparing TCR nucleotide sequences with IMGT/GENE-DB human TR gene sequences. The TCRdist pipeline was used in a later analysis to assign CDR3 sequences and most-parsimonious VDJ recombination scenarios. A later analysis defined each TCR beta chain by its CDR3 amino acid sequence plus V-gene family, and excluded reads lacking a unique V-gene family. As a way to deal with suspected cross-contamination and a sequencing artifact, a later analysis dropped hundreds of nucleotide sequences that were highly shared and had low generation probability. For each public chain, a later analysis derived a clonal expansion index from normalized ranks of inferred template counts within each repertoire. In a later analysis, generation probabilities were computed with a VDJ recombination model fitted to out-of-frame rearrangements, and the resulting probabilities were checked against IGoR. A later analysis scored TCR-TCR, TCR-HLA and TCR-CMV co-occurrence with hypergeometric tests, applying a repertoire-size bias correction to TCR pairs. A later analysis estimated false discovery rates by permuting HLA or CMV assignments 20 times. In a later analysis, co-occurring TCRs were grouped using DBSCAN, with TCRdist sequence similarity added in when clustering inside HLA-allele-positive subsets. Repertoires with fewer than 30,000 or more than 120,000 public chains were left out of co-occurrence clustering, as were five repertoires with anomalous nucleotide sharing. TCRdb retrieved this table from immuneACCESS and kept in-frame rearrangements only. Not all clones are present; in checked studies, unresolved V genes account for under half, and no reason is known for the remainder. V and J calls and clone size are copied from that table; D and trimming were computed from the DNA. The sample has 150,000 to 200,000 clones on record, around 72% of them singletons. The ten largest clonotypes hold approximately 1.5% of the sample.

The entry originates in a study of cytomegalovirus exposure and HLA in healthy donors (dated by TCRdb to the late 2010s). For context, the study as a whole: According to an earlier analysis of a few hundred of the donors, about 179 million T cells yielded some 120 million unique TCR beta sequences and about 280 Gb of sequence data. In the later analysis, no new phenotypic data were used to find candidate immune exposures; instead, reliance was placed on TCR beta sequences and their occurrence across donors. HLA typing covered class I and class II loci at four-digit resolution. The study used immunosequencing to profile the T cell repertoires of approximately 630 subjects and linked those repertoires to cytomegalovirus serostatus. Because of strong linkage in the cohort, five DR-DQ haplotypes were treated as single units for association and clustering. Alongside the repertoire data, information on donor age, sex, ethnicity and CMV serostatus was compiled. Among some 400 genotyped donors of the cohort, an average of around 240,000 unique TCR beta nucleotide sequences were sequenced per donor, around 20% of them non-productive. The study was designed to test whether signatures of past pathogen exposure could be identified by cataloging public T cell receptors. To predict cytomegalovirus infection status, the study brought together high-throughput TCR immunosequencing, statistical association of individual TCRs with disease status, and machine learning. To study patterns of TCR occurrence, a later analysis re-analyzed previously published TCR beta repertoires from around 660 donors and added high-resolution HLA genotyping. All discovery cohort repertoires had been generated on a single sequencing platform. Genome-wide SNP genotypes for about 55% of the roughly 670 donors were used in a later genetic analysis, which treated that subset as a discovery cohort. Of the 300 to 500 genotyped donors, 81% were placed in the genetic ancestry cluster associated with self-reported Caucasian donors. About 280 gigabases of sequencing data and approximately 85 million unique TCR sequences were included in an early release covering several hundred HLA-typed donors. In addition to the first cohort of 650 to 800 subjects, a separate validation cohort of approximately 130 different subjects was used. The number of donors typed differed by locus, with roughly 620-640 for A, B, C, DRB1 and DQB1, more than 500 for DQA1, 600 to 610 for DPA1, and approximately 470 for DPB1. In an earlier analysis of roughly 600 of the donors, high-throughput TCR beta sequencing was used to judge whether each TCR beta V gene segment behaved as functional or pseudogenic.

What the work shows at the level of the full study, not this receptor alone: According to a later analysis, TCR association rates differed among HLA loci, with DRB1 alleles showing the most associated TCRs and HLA-C alleles showing the fewest. Broadly in line with IMGT annotations, most TCR beta V segments showed up in productive rearrangements about 90% or about 30% of the time in an earlier analysis of 587 of the donors. A cluster of highly shared sequence variants was judged likely to be a technical artifact of the sequencing pipeline. In a later analysis, HLA-associated TCR beta chains were found to be more clonally expanded and to have lower generation probabilities than equally common non-associated chains. Correlated functional status among segregating V segments might reflect linkage disequilibrium, but an unknown experimental factor could not be ruled out. In a later analysis, several top co-occurrence clusters were reported to appear linked to parvovirus B19, influenza, CMV and Epstein-Barr virus. Most TCR sequences were observed very rarely across donors, whereas some public TCRs were present in many individuals. Only TCR beta chains were sequenced in this cohort, and the absence of alpha or paired-chain data limited detectable features. A later genetic analysis reported fewer N-insertions in productive TCRs among donors in an Asian-associated ancestry cluster than the roughly 670-donor mean. Immune exposure information for the cohort was limited to CMV serostatus. The classifier was reported to diagnose cytomegalovirus status with high specificity and sensitivity in both the original and validation cohorts. Most CMV-associated TCR beta chains appeared to be HLA-restricted in a later analysis, and the HLA associations seemed to be driven largely by CMV exposure. About 17 rarely observed V segments, including chromosome 9 orphons, were excluded from the earlier analysis of just under 600 of the donors because counts were too low. The authors suggested that the approach could potentially be generalized to other disease states and immunological phenotypes. HLA typing was unavailable for some donors at each locus, so association tests used only the typed subset. The study listed around 160 TCR beta chains as associated with cytomegalovirus. A further reported finding was that TCR beta sequences accurately predicted the HLA-A and HLA-B alleles for most subjects in the first cohort. At a false discovery rate of 0.05, a later analysis linked about 16,000 TCR beta sequences to specific HLA alleles. V-gene and J-gene trimming of TCR beta chains was associated with a missense DCLRE1C variant in a later genetic analysis, and the association was replicated in an independent cohort. In vitro tests confirmed that three of the cytomegalovirus-associated TCR beta chains recognize cytomegalovirus antigens. The presence/absence analyses assumed that sequencing depth was roughly uniform across donors, and that assumption may not be true. Strong co-occurrence of HLA alleles, especially DR and DQ, made assigning TCR associations to individual alleles difficult. Some IMGT-functional V segments, including TRBV6-2 and TRBV6-3, could not be distinguished by the 87-base-pair reads and were therefore excluded.

Inclusive of the bounding cysteine and phenylalanine, the CDR3 is 18 residues long. The only DNA kept is the CDR3, 54 bases in frame from the first base. CDR1 and CDR2 were assigned from the germline V gene as SGHTA and FQGNSA. Compared with germline, V lacks 2 bases and J lacks 1 base; bases without a gene match: 11. The chain couples TRBV7-2 to TRBJ1-1, and 9 junction bases match TRBD1. Sequencing was done on a sample of PBMCs. This receptor was identified in a man between 50 and 59 years old in good health and CMV-seronegative. The CDR3 protein sequence reads: CASSLRARDRGRNTEAFF. The nucleotide sequence is given as TGTGCCAGCAGCTTAAGAGCGAGAGACAGGGGGAGGAACACTGAAGCTTTCTTT.